This is a list of T cell receptor beta chains from one sample in a study of OX40 agonist ivuxolimab in advanced cancers. Repertoires were generated with immunoSEQ multiplex PCR, while TCRdb's copy carries only in-frame clones and drops some. The data hold about 73,000 clones, with approximately 90% observed a single time. Here the sequenced sample was CD4+ or CD8+ T cells sorted from blood, taken in a trial of the OX40 agonist ivuxolimab. The receptors shown here come from an adult with an advanced solid tumor such as melanoma, head and neck, liver or kidney cancer. CDR3s include the opening cysteine and the closing phenylalanine or tryptophan. The order of the fields is clone size, J gene, V gene, D gene, CDR3 protein, CDR3 DNA. A D gene is named only where the DNA matches it firmly. Expanded clones are given a class, and other clones once, few, many or no size at all.

NA | TRBJ1-1 | TRBV5-4 | NA | CATGTSNTEAFF | TGTGCCACAGGGACGTCGAACACTGAAGCTTTCTTT
NA | TRBJ1-2 | TRBV6-1 | NA | CASRTRLYGYTF | TGTGCCAGCAGGACGAGACTCTATGGCTACACCTTC
NA | TRBJ2-5 | TRBV9 | NA | CASSVDGWGETQYF | TGTGCCAGCAGCGTAGACGGGTGGGGAGAGACCCAGTACTTC
NA | TRBJ2-7 | TRBV7-9 | NA | CASSLGGKGEQYF | TGTGCCAGCAGCTTAGGGGGTAAAGGGGAGCAGTACTTC
NA | TRBJ2-5 | TRBV6-4 | NA | CARRSDSYLQETQYF | TGTGCCAGACGCTCGGACAGTTATCTTCAAGAGACCCAGTACTTC
NA | TRBJ1-2 | TRBV6-6 | NA | CASSYSSLYGYTF | TGTGCCAGCAGTTACTCCAGCCTCTATGGCTACACCTTC
NA | TRBJ2-2 | TRBV5-8 | TRBD1 | CASSFIQGMTGELFF | TGTGCCAGCAGCTTTATACAGGGGATGACCGGGGAGCTGTTTTTT
NA | TRBJ2-5 | TRBV10-2 | NA | CASSEELGTKETQYF | TGCGCCAGCAGTGAAGAACTCGGGACAAAAGAGACCCAGTACTTC
NA | TRBJ2-7 | TRBV19 | NA | CASSSAIGAYEQYF | TGTGCCAGTAGTTCGGCGATAGGGGCCTACGAGCAGTACTTC
NA | TRBJ2-4 | TRBV18 | TRBD1 | CASSPGTGGGFAKNIQYF | TGTGCCAGCTCCCCCGGGACAGGGGGCGGGTTTGCCAAAAACATTCAGTACTTC
once | TRBJ2-2 | TRBV7-9 | TRBD1 | CASSSGQEVFF | TGTGCCAGCAGCTCAGGACAGGAGGTGTTTTTT
once | TRBJ2-5 | TRBV28 | TRBD1 | CASRAYRGSGETQYF | TGTGCCAGCAGGGCATACAGGGGCTCAGGAGAGACCCAGTACTTC
NA | TRBJ2-7 | TRBV10-1 | TRBD1 | CASSEGQEISYEQYF | TGCGCCAGCAGTGAAGGACAGGAGATCTCCTACGAGCAGTACTTC
NA | TRBJ2-3 | TRBV6-5 | TRBD2 | CASSYGASGSTDTQYF | TGTGCCAGCAGTTACGGTGCTAGCGGTAGCACAGATACGCAGTATTTT
NA | TRBJ2-7 | TRBV5-4 | TRBD2 | CASSSGLAGGAYEQYF | TGTGCCAGCAGCTCCGGACTAGCGGGGGGAGCTTACGAGCAGTACTTC
NA | TRBJ2-7 | TRBV28 | NA | CASSFFRDEQYF | TGTGCCAGCAGTTTTTTTAGGGACGAGCAGTACTTC
NA | TRBJ2-1 | TRBV6-4 | NA | CASSDWGPSYNEQFF | TGTGCCAGCAGTGACTGGGGGCCCTCCTACAATGAGCAGTTCTTC
NA | TRBJ2-7 | TRBV19 | NA | CASGTYEQYF | TGTGCCAGTGGGACCTACGAGCAGTACTTC
NA | TRBJ2-7 | TRBV27 | TRBD1 | CASTRQGNYEQYF | TGTGCCAGCACCAGACAGGGGAACTACGAGCAGTACTTC
NA | TRBJ2-3 | TRBV27 | TRBD2 | CASSFLAGTDTQYF | TGTGCCAGCAGTTTTCTAGCGGGAACGGATACGCAGTATTTT
NA | TRBJ2-1 | TRBV11-1 | NA | CASSWSGTDNEQFF | TGTGCCAGCAGCTGGAGCGGGACAGACAATGAGCAGTTCTTC
NA | TRBJ2-1 | TRBV27 | TRBD2 | CASSFRPSGDYNEQFF | TGTGCCAGCAGTTTCCGGCCTAGCGGGGACTACAATGAGCAGTTCTTC
NA | TRBJ1-4 | TRBV9 | NA | CASSVDGSGEEKLFF | TGTGCCAGCAGCGTAGACGGCAGTGGGGAAGAAAAACTGTTTTTT
NA | TRBJ2-4 | TRBV27 | NA | CASSLGAGGLGIQYF | TGTGCCAGCAGTTTAGGGGCAGGGGGGTTGGGCATTCAGTACTTC
NA | TRBJ2-7 | TRBV2 | NA | CASMGWREQYF | TGTGCCAGCATGGGGTGGCGCGAGCAGTACTTC
NA | TRBJ2-1 | TRBV19 | TRBD2 | CASSISSGGSSYNEQFF | TGTGCCAGTAGTATAAGCAGCGGGGGTAGCTCCTACAATGAGCAGTTCTTC
NA | TRBJ1-2 | TRBV7-9 | NA | CASSLVTGYYGYTF | TGTGCCAGCAGCTTAGTCACAGGATACTATGGCTACACCTTC
NA | TRBJ2-7 | TRBV19 | NA | CASSIPGLATYEQYF | TGTGCCAGTAGTATCCCGGGACTGGCCACCTACGAGCAGTACTTC
NA | TRBJ2-7 | TRBV7-8 | NA | CASSSGQTYEQYF | TGTGCCAGCAGCTCAGGACAGACCTACGAGCAGTACTTC
NA | TRBJ2-2 | TRBV2 | TRBD2 | CASRGAAGGAGELFF | TGTGCCAGCAGGGGAGCGGCGGGAGGCGCCGGGGAGCTGTTTTTT
NA | TRBJ1-3 | TRBV27 | NA | CASSHRARGNTIYF | TGTGCCAGCAGTCACAGGGCTCGAGGGAACACCATATATTTT
NA | TRBJ2-5 | TRBV10-2 | NA | CASREIRALQETQYF | TGCGCCAGCAGGGAGATCAGGGCCCTCCAAGAGACCCAGTACTTC
NA | TRBJ1-1 | TRBV7-6 | NA | CASSAGPLNTEAFF | TGTGCCAGCAGCGCGGGACCGCTGAACACTGAAGCTTTCTTT
NA | TRBJ2-3 | TRBV4-2 | NA | CASSHHLGEVASDTQYF | TGTGCCAGCAGCCATCACCTCGGCGAGGTAGCTTCAGATACGCAGTATTTT
NA | TRBJ2-5 | TRBV11-2 | TRBD2 | CASSRTPGGGETQYF | TGTGCCAGCAGCCGAACTCCGGGAGGGGGAGAGACCCAGTACTTC
NA | TRBJ1-2 | TRBV5-1 | NA | CASSLGGRRTHDHGYTF | TGCGCCAGCAGCTTGGGGGGACGGAGAACTCACGACCATGGCTACACCTTC
once | TRBJ1-2 | TRBV6-6 | TRBD1 | CASSYGQDYGYTF | TGTGCCAGCAGTTACGGACAGGACTATGGCTACACCTTC
NA | TRBJ2-7 | TRBV7-9 | TRBD2 | CASSSLAGFYEQYF | TGTGCCAGCAGCTCTCTAGCGGGATTCTACGAGCAGTACTTC
NA | TRBJ2-2 | TRBV7-7 | NA | CASSPLQSMWTGELFF | TGTGCCAGCAGCCCACTTCAATCTATGTGGACCGGGGAGCTGTTTTTT
NA | TRBJ1-2 | TRBV7-2 | TRBD1 | CASSQGGQGLAGYTF | TGTGCCAGCAGCCAGGGGGGCCAGGGCTTAGCGGGCTACACCTTC
NA | TRBJ2-1 | TRBV21-1 | NA | CASKVGQGGYNEQFF | TGTGCCAGCAAAGTCGGACAGGGAGGCTACAATGAGCAGTTCTTC
NA | TRBJ2-4 | TRBV9 | TRBD1 | CASSVASGGYKNIQYF | TGTGCCAGCAGCGTAGCATCAGGGGGCTACAAAAACATTCAGTACTTC